The present entry profiles one T cell receptor beta chain with its context. Its antigen is as yet unknown. The V end was cut by 1 base, the J end by 0 bases, with 15 bases between. The CDR3 contains 17 residues. The germline CDR1 and CDR2 sequences are SGHVS and FQNEAQ. This entry belongs to a study of cytomegalovirus exposure and HLA in healthy donors. Study outcomes and limitations: Across donors, sequencing depth was assumed by presence/absence analyses to be roughly uniform. The analysis excluded some indistinguishable V segments, including TRBV6-2 and TRBV6-3.

Use of 60 Vbeta and 13 Jbeta primers characterized the PCR. Repertoires were generated with immunoSEQ multiplex PCR, while TCRdb's copy carries only in-frame clones and drops some. This repertoire includes about 82,000 clones. Sequencing used PBMCs. The chain combines TRBV7-8 with TRBJ1-1; D gene ambiguous. The origin of this receptor is a woman in her 30s in good health and CMV-seronegative. CDR3 region: CASSLVYPGNMNTEAFF. The CDR3 region has the DNA TGTGCCAGCAGCTTAGTATATCCGGGAAACATGAACACTGAAGCTTTCTTT. Full variable domain (outside the CDR3, taken from reference TRBV7-8 and TRBJ1-1): GAGVSQSPRYKVAKRGQDVALRCDPISGHVSLFWYQQALGQGPEFLTYFQNEAQLDKSGLPSDRFFAERPEGSVSTLKIQRTQQEDSAVYLCASSLVYPGNMNTEAFFGQGTRLTVV.